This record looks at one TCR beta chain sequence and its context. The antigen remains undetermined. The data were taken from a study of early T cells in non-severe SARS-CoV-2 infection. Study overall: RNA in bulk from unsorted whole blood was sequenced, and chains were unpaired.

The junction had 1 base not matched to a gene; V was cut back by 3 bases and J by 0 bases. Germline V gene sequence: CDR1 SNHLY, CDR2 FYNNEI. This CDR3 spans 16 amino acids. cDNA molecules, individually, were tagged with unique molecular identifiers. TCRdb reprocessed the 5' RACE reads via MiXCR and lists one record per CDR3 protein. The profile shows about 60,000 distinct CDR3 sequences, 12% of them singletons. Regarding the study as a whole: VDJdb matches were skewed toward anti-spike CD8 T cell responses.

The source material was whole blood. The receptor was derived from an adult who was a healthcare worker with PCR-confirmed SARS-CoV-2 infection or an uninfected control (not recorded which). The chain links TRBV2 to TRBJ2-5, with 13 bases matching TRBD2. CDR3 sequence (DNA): TGTGCCAGCAGTGAGGGACTAGCGGGAAACCAAGAGACCCAGTACTTC. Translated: CASSEGLAGNQETQYF.